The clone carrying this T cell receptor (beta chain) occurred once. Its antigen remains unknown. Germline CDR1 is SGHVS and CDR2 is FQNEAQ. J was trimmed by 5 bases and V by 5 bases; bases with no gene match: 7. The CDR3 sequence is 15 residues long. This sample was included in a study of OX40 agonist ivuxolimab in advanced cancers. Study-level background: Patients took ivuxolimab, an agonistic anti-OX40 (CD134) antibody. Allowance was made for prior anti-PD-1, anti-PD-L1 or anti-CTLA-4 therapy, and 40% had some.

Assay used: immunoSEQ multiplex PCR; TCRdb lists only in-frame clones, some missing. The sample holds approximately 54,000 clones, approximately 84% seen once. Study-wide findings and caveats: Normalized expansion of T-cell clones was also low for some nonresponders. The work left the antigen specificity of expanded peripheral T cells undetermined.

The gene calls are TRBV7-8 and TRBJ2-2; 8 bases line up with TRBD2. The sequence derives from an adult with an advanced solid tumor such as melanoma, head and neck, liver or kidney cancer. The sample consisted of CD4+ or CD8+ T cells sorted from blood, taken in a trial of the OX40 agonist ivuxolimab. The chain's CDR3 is CASSRGGRGTGELFF. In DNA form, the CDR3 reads TGTGCCAGCAGCCGGGGGGGGCGTGGGACCGGGGAGCTGTTTTTT.